What follows are 19 T cell receptor beta chains derived from one specimen sequenced in a study of T cells in women clearing cervical HPV infection (dated by TCRdb to between 2017 and 2018). The library was generated by the immunoSEQ multiplex PCR assay. The immuneACCESS repertoire file appears here via TCRdb, limited to in-frame rearrangements. These files lack a portion of the clones; in checked studies, under half of the deficit traces to unresolved V genes, and the cause of the others is not known. The sample table gives fewer than 35,000 clones. The leading ten clones occupy 6.5% to 8% of the sample. Sequenced material: blood buffy coat. Receptors originate from a woman between 18 and 75 years old with a cervical HPV16 infection that either progressed to CIN3+ or cleared (not recorded which).

With regard to this clone: The CDR3 is cut off 3 residues early in the read; its end comes from the germline J gene. J is TRBJ2-7 and V is TRBV30, with a tentative D call TRBD1 (5 bases). This CDR3 is 15 amino acids long. The germline V gene encodes CDR1 GTSNPN and CDR2 SVGIG (reference sequence). V was pared by 0 bases and J by 3 bases, with 15 bases between. CDR3 loop: CAWSVPVGAHYEQYF. The sequenced part of the CDR3 DNA is TGTGCCTGGAGTGTACCGGTAGGGGCTCACTACGAG. Variable domain in full (rest from reference TRBV30 and TRBJ2-7): SQTIHQWPATLVQPVGSPLSLECTVEGTSNPNLYWYRQAAGRGLQLLFYSVGIGQISSEVPQNLSASRPQDRQFILSSKKLLLSDSGFYLCAWSVPVGAHYEQYFGPGTRLTVT.

A note on this clone: The read stops 3 residues short of the end of the CDR3; the missing end is completed from the germline J gene. The chain links TRBV19 to TRBJ2-5; TRBD1 agrees at 10 bases. Trimming at V came to 5 bases and at J to 4 bases, leaving 10 bases not matched to a gene. Germline assignment: CDR1 LNHDA and CDR2 SQIVND (reference sequence). This CDR3 spans 16 amino acids. CDR3 residues: CASSVYAGQGLETQYF. The sequenced part of the CDR3 DNA is TGTGCCAGTAGTGTCTACGCGGGACAGGGGCTAGAGACC.

About this clone: The read stops 3 residues short of the end of the CDR3; the missing end is completed from the germline J gene. This sequence joins TRBV5-1 and TRBJ1-1, with TRBD1 as a possible D gene (5 bases). This CDR3 has 15 residues. CDR1 and CDR2 from the germline V gene are SGHRS and YFSETQ. The CDR3 spells CASGAGSASTDTAFF. Partial CDR3 DNA: TGCGCCAGTGGGGCGGGGAGTGCTAGCACAGATACG.

A remark on this clone: The read stops 3 residues short of the end of the CDR3; the missing end is completed from the germline J gene. This rearrangement joins TRBV19 to TRBJ1-2; the match to TRBD1 covers 8 bases. The V gene end was trimmed by 6 bases and the J gene end by 6 bases; junction bases not matched to a gene: 9. Germline V gene sequence: CDR1 LNHDA, CDR2 SQIVND (reference sequence). CDR3 length: 14 residues. CDR3 sequence reads: CASRHRGETDGYTF. CDR3 DNA, as far as it was read: TGTGCCAGTAGACACAGGGGGGAGACCGATGGC. The full variable domain, its missing parts supplied by reference TRBV19 and TRBJ1-2, is DGGITQSPKYLFRKEGQNVTLSCEQNLNHDAMYWYRQDPGQGLRLIYYSQIVNDFQKGDIAEGYSVSREKKESFPLTVTSAQKNPTAFYLCASRHRGETDGYTFGSGTRLTVV.

Comments on this clone: The CDR3 is cut off 3 residues early in the read; its end comes from the germline J gene. The V and J genes are TRBV20-1 and TRBJ2-7; 9 positions agree with TRBD2. With V trimmed by 5 bases and J by 5 bases, 7 bases remained unmatched. The CDR3 totals 13 residues. The germline V gene encodes CDR1 DFQATT and CDR2 SNEGSKA (reference sequence). CDR3 residues: CSAYSGSLNEQYF. The sequenced CDR3 bases are TGCAGTGCTTATAGCGGGAGTCTAAACGAG.

For this clone: Read coverage stops 3 residues before the CDR3 terminus; the germline J gene supplies the remainder. This rearrangement joins TRBV28 to TRBJ2-7, with D perhaps matching TRBD2 (5 bases). The CDR3 is 17 amino acids. Germline CDR1 MDHEN, CDR2 SYDVKM. With 2 bases removed from V and 2 bases from J, the gap between germline ends came to 19 bases. The CDR3 reads CASSLAWGADPTYEQYF. CDR3 bases read: TGTGCCAGCAGTTTAGCCTGGGGAGCGGACCCAACCTACGAG.

About this clone: The CDR3 end lies 3 residues beyond the end of the read and is filled in from the germline J gene. Other DNA sequences in this sample translate to the same CDR3. The chain employs TRBV7-2 and TRBJ1-3, with TRBD1 as a possible D gene (5 bases). The CDR3 consists of 14 residues. Trimming removed 6 bases at V and 2 bases at J, with 11 bases between. Germline CDR1 reads SGHTA; CDR2 reads FQGNSA. The DNA read from the CDR3 is TGTGCCAGCAGTCCAGGGCAAGCTGGAAACACC. Protein: CASSPGQAGNT. The whole CDR3 reads CASSPGQAGNTIYF.

For this clone: The sequenced fragment ends 3 residues before the CDR3 boundary, so the rest is inferred from the germline J gene. V is TRBV5-1 and J is TRBJ2-5, with D perhaps TRBD2 (6 bases). The CDR3 runs to 16 residues. V lost 0 bases to trimming and J lost 5 bases, with 17 bases between them. Germline CDR1 is SGHRS and CDR2 is YFSETQ. CDR3 DNA (partial): TGCGCCAGCAGCTTGGGCGCAGCCAGCGGGTTTGAGACC. This sequence encodes CASSLGAASGFET. The whole CDR3 reads CASSLGAASGFETQYF.

Comments on this clone: Sequencing ends 3 residues short of the CDR3 end; the germline J gene provides the rest. The J gene is TRBJ1-1, the V gene TRBV7-2; no firm D call. CDR3 length: 15 amino acids. Germline CDR1 and CDR2: SGHTA and FQGNSA. The CDR3 DNA, read in part, is TGTGCCAGCAGCTTGACTAGCGGTCCCTACAATGAG. Translation: CASSLTSGPYNE. The entire CDR3 is CASSLTSGPYNEAFF.

For this clone: Sequencing ends 3 residues short of the CDR3 end; the germline J gene provides the rest. This chain links TRBV19 with TRBJ1-2, with 7 bases lining up with TRBD1. The CDR3 spans 13 residues. CDR1 is LNHDA and CDR2 is SQIVND in the germline V gene (reference sequence). V was clipped by 4 bases and J by 4 bases; unmatched bases: 3. The part of the CDR3 DNA that was read is TGTGCCAGTAGTAAACAGGGGACCTATGGC. As protein: CASSKQGTYG. The CDR3 reads in full as CASSKQGTYGYTF.

Details on this clone: The CDR3 end is not reached by the read, which stops 3 residues before it; the germline J gene fills it in. This specimen includes other DNA sequences encoding the same CDR3. The gene calls are TRBV7-2 and TRBJ1-3, with D unresolved. Trimming pared 5 bases from V and 3 bases from J, leaving 14 bases between. In germline, CDR1 is SGHTA, CDR2 FQGNSA. The CDR3 runs 15 residues. CDR3 bases read: TGTGCCAGCAGCCCCCGCGGGTCTTATGGAAACACC. Its translation: CASSPRGSYGNT. The whole CDR3 is CASSPRGSYGNTIYF.

The part of the CDR3 DNA that was read is TGTGCCAGCAGCTTATCATCGGGGGGGGGTGCACCC. Translation gives CASSLSSGGGAP. The whole CDR3 protein is CASSLSSGGGAPLHF. The chain recombines TRBV7-3 with TRBJ1-6; possibly TRBD1 for D (5 bases). The read ends 3 residues before the CDR3 terminus; that terminus is restored from the germline J gene. Germline V gene data show CDR1 as SGHTA and CDR2 as FQGTGA. There are 15 residues in the CDR3. Trimming removed 2 bases at V and 11 bases at J, with 16 bases between.

Worth noting for this clone: The read is 3 residues too short to cover the CDR3 end, so that end is filled in from the germline J gene. The rearrangement joins TRBV7-9 to TRBJ1-2, with 11 bases identical to TRBD1. The CDR3 totals 15 residues. Germline-derived CDR1 and CDR2 are SEHNR and FQNEAQ (reference sequence). CDR3 region: CASSWDRGGQETYTF. Partial CDR3 DNA: TGTGCCAGCAGCTGGGACAGGGGGGGACAAGAGACC.

Regarding this clone: The sequence runs out 3 residues before the end of the CDR3; the remainder is reconstructed from the germline J gene. The rearrangement uses TRBV20-1 and TRBJ2-5, with D uncertain. Germline V gene sequence: CDR1 DFQATT, CDR2 SNEGSKA (reference sequence). The V end was cut by 6 bases, the J end by 2 bases, with 13 bases between. The CDR3 sequence is 13 residues long. The CDR3 loop reads CSAPRSSQETQYF. The covered CDR3 bases are TGCAGTGCGCCTAGGAGTTCTCAAGAGACC.

Points on this clone: The read falls 3 residues short of the CDR3 end, and the missing part is taken from the germline J gene. The chain is built from TRBV10-3 and TRBJ2-7, with 7 bases that match TRBD1. This CDR3 is built from 14 residues. V was pared by 4 bases and J by 1 base, with 4 bases of the junction left unmatched. Germline V lookup: CDR1 ENHRY, CDR2 SYGVKD. CDR3 loop: CAISGGRGSYEQYF. CDR3 bases read: TGTGCCATCAGTGGTGGCAGGGGGTCCTACGAG.

For this clone: The CDR3 end lies 3 residues beyond the end of the read and is filled in from the germline J gene. The V and J genes are TRBV18 and TRBJ1-2; D perhaps matches TRBD1 (5 bases). Deletions cut 0 bases from V and 0 bases from J, with 20 bases between. Germline lookup yields CDR1 KGHSH and CDR2 LQKENI. This CDR3 has 19 residues. The CDR3 loop reads CASSPPISTGEVTNYGYTF. The part of the CDR3 DNA that was read is TGTGCCAGCTCACCACCTATCTCAACAGGAGAAGTTACTAACTATGGC.

The chain's CDR3 is CASTPLAGGRDYTF. The sequenced part of the CDR3 DNA is TGTGCCAGCACCCCTCTAGCGGGAGGACGGGAC. This chain uses TRBV7-9 with TRBJ1-2, with D hard to call. The read terminates 3 residues ahead of where the CDR3 ends, so the germline J gene completes it. CDR1 is SEHNR, CDR2 FQNEAQ, per germline (reference sequence). The CDR3 is made up of 14 amino acids. The entire variable domain, with the rest obtained from reference TRBV7-9 and TRBJ1-2, is as follows: DTGVSQNPRHKITKRGQNVTFRCDPISEHNRLYWYRQTLGQGPEFLTYFQNEAQLEKSRLLSDRFSAERPKGSFSTLEIQRTEQGDSAMYLCASTPLAGGRDYTFGSGTRLTVV.

The sequenced CDR3 bases are TGTGCCAGCGCCTGGGCAAAGAACTACGAG. Amino acids: CASAWAKNYE. The CDR3 as a whole reads CASAWAKNYEQYF. This chain joins TRBV7-2 and TRBJ2-7; D gene ambiguous. The CDR3 is cut off 3 residues early in the read; its end comes from the germline J gene. This CDR3 is 13 amino acids long. Germline values: CDR1 SGHTA, CDR2 FQGNSA. The ends were cut back, 8 bases at V and 3 bases at J, with 14 bases in the middle.

Turning to this clone: The DNA ends 3 residues before the CDR3 does, and the rest of the CDR3 is filled in from the germline J gene. The chain employs TRBV5-6 and TRBJ1-1; D is uncertain. Trimming took off 4 bases at V and 2 bases at J, with 15 bases between the two ends. The CDR3 totals 15 residues. Germline V gene data show CDR1 as SGHDT and CDR2 as YYEEEE. The CDR3 reads CASSTSSGLNTEAFF. Incomplete CDR3 DNA: TGTGCCAGCAGCACAAGCTCCGGACTAAACACTGAA.